The T cell receptor beta chain under discussion was sequenced for a study of CD8+ T cells in alopecia areata. This clone occurred once. Reverse transcribed after extraction, RNA yielded cDNA as the sequencing template. Some clones are missing from TCRdb's copy, which holds only in-frame ones; the method was immunoSEQ multiplex PCR. The sample records 140,000 to 150,000 clones, about nine tenths being singletons. This CDR3 spans 16 amino acids. Germline trimming cut 5 bases from V and 2 bases from J; bases unmatched to any gene: 10. The germline gives CDR1 LGHNA, CDR2 YNFKEQ. The sequence derives from a human donor with alopecia areata. The material was CD8+ T cells sorted from blood, obtained at week 0. The chain couples TRBV4-2 to TRBJ2-5; 8 bases map to TRBD2. The CDR3 coding sequence is TGTGCCAGCAGCTCTTCCGTGACTAGCGTACAAGAGACCCAGTACTTC. As protein: CASSSSVTSVQETQYF.